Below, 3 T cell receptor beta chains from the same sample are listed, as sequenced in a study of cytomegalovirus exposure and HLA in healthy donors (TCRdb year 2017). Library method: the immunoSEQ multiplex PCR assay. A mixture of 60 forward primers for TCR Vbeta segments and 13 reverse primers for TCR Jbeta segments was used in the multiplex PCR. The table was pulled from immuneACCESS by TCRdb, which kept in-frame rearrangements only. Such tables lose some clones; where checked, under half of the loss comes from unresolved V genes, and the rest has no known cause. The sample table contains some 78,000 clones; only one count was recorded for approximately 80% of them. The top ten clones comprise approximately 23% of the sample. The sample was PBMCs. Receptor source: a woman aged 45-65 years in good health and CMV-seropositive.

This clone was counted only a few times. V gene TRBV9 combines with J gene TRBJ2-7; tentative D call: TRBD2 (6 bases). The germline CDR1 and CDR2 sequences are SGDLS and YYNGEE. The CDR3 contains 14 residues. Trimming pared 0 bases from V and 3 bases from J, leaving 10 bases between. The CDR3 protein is CASSVVSGGYEQYF. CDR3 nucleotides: TGTGCCAGCAGCGTAGTTAGCGGAGGCTACGAGCAGTACTTC.

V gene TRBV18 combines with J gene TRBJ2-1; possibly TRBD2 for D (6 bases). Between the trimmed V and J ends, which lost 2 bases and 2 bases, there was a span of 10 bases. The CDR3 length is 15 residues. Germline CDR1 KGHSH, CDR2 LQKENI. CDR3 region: CASSPRTIPYNEQFF. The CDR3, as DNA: TGTGCCAGCTCACCAAGGACTATCCCCTACAATGAGCAGTTCTTC.

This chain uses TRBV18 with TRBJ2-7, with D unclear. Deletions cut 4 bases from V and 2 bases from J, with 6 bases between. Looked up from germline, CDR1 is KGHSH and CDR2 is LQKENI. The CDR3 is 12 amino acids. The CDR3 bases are TGTGCCAGCTCACACCGAGCCTACGAGCAGTACTTC. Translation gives CASSHRAYEQYF.